This record concerns one T cell receptor beta chain sequence. There are 13 residues in the CDR3. The V end lost 5 bases, the J end lost 9 bases, and 14 bases lay between the germline ends. Per germline, CDR1 SGHAT and CDR2 FQNNGV. The assay was immunoSEQ multiplex PCR, and TCRdb's table has in-frame clones only and misses some. The table lists some 70,000 clones, roughly 81% of them singletons, with approximately 3% in the top ten. Time point meaning: after neoadjuvant nivolumab, at surgical resection. The data stem from a study of neoadjuvant anti-PD-1 for oral cavity cancer. Sequences were derived from PBMCs, sampled after nivolumab (anti-PD-1) treatment. The chain uses TRBV11-2 and TRBJ1-5; unclear D gene. The origin of this receptor is a person aged 40 to 85 with oral cavity squamous cell carcinoma. Here the CDR3 DNA reads TGTGCCAGCAGCGAAGAAGGGAAAGGGCCCCAGCATTTT. Protein product: CASSEEGKGPQHF.